This passage covers 29 T cell receptor beta chains from one sample sequenced in a study of cytotoxic CD8 clonotypes in ibrutinib-treated CLL (dated by TCRdb to about 2021). Receptor libraries were prepared by the immunoSEQ multiplex PCR assay. TCRdb took over this immuneACCESS table, retaining in-frame rearrangements with V and J assigned. Such tables are incomplete; in checked studies, under half of the missing clones stem from an unresolved V gene, and the remainder is unexplained. Counted in this sample were roughly 7,000 clones; 60% to 80% of them appeared once. The biggest ten clones account for about 26% of the sample. Material: PBMCs, obtained before ibrutinib treatment. The receptors were gathered from a human donor with chronic lymphocytic leukemia.

The gene calls are TRBV7-3 and TRBJ2-6; D not resolved. The CDR3 length is 17 residues. Germline loops: CDR1 SGHTA, CDR2 FQGTGA. V was shortened by 5 bases and J by 0 bases, with 14 bases between the two germline ends. CDR3 sequence (DNA): TGTGCCAGCAGCCGTGGGATAGGCAGCTCTGGGGCCAACGTCCTGACTTTC. Amino acid sequence: CASSRGIGSSGANVLTF.

The genes are TRBV27 and TRBJ2-5, with D possibly TRBD2 on 6 matching bases. Trimming stripped 6 bases from V and 5 bases from J, with 16 bases between. The CDR3 is 14 amino acids. Germline V gene sequence: CDR1 MNHEY, CDR2 SMNVEV (reference sequence). CDR3 amino acids: CASSTWGDVETQYF. DNA for the CDR3: TGTGCCAGCAGCACGTGGGGGGATGTGGAGACCCAGTACTTC.

The rearrangement joins TRBV11-2 to TRBJ2-5, with 7 bases lining up with TRBD1. Germline V CDR1 and CDR2: SGHAT, FQNNGV. This CDR3 spans 14 amino acids. The V gene end was trimmed by 2 bases and the J gene end by 5 bases; junction bases not matched to a gene: 5. CDR3 in amino acids: CASSLRGGWETQYF. CDR3 coding DNA: TGTGCCAGCAGCTTAAGAGGGGGCTGGGAGACCCAGTACTTC.

This clone was seen a few times. This chain connects TRBV2 to TRBJ1-4; unclear D gene. V lost 6 bases, J lost 1 base, and 3 bases lay in between. The CDR3 extends over 12 amino acids. Germline lookup yields CDR1 SNHLY and CDR2 FYNNEI. In DNA form, the CDR3 reads TGTGCCAGCAGGGGAACTAATGAAAAACTGTTTTTT. This codes for CASRGTNEKLFF.

This sequence joins TRBV2 and TRBJ2-7; TRBD1 might be the D (7 bases). Germline CDR1 and CDR2: SNHLY and FYNNEI. Deletions cut 10 bases from V and 3 bases from J, with 16 bases between. The CDR3 is 13 amino acids. The CDR3 reads CAILTGTYYEQYF. CDR3 DNA sequence: TGTGCCATCCTGACAGGGACTTACTACGAGCAGTACTTC.

The rearrangement links TRBV7-2 to TRBJ1-5, with 9 bases matching TRBD1. Per germline, CDR1 SGHTA and CDR2 FQGNSA. After removal of 1 base from V and 2 bases from J, the junction contained 9 bases not matched to a gene. The CDR3 totals 18 residues. The CDR3 sequence is CASSLGGQGGWGNQPQHF. CDR3 nucleotides: TGTGCCAGCAGCTTAGGGGGACAGGGAGGTTGGGGCAATCAGCCCCAGCATTTT.

The table lists this clone with a few counts. J is TRBJ1-3 and V is TRBV7-8; D call uncertain. Per the germline V gene, CDR1 is SGHVS and CDR2 is FQNEAQ. The CDR3 length is 15 residues. The ends were cut back, 1 base at V and 0 bases at J, with 7 bases in the middle. This CDR3 is CASSLDGSSGNTIYF. Written as DNA, the CDR3 is TGTGCCAGCAGCTTAGACGGCAGCTCTGGAAACACCATATATTTT.

This clone was found a few times. The rearrangement joins TRBV29-1 to TRBJ1-4; 7 bases map to TRBD1. V dropped 2 bases and J dropped 8; count of bases not matched to a gene: 5. This CDR3 contains 13 residues. Looked up from germline, CDR1 is SQVTM and CDR2 is ANQGSEA. CDR3: CSVETGAPEKLFF. The CDR3 DNA reads TGCAGCGTTGAAACAGGGGCACCCGAAAAACTGTTTTTT.

This chain links TRBV15 with TRBJ2-7; 9 positions agree with TRBD2. The trim removed 0 bases at V and 5 bases at J, leaving 5 bases unmatched. In germline, CDR1 is LNHNV, CDR2 YYDKDF (reference sequence). This CDR3 region has 15 residues. The CDR3: CATSREGGGAHEQYF. The CDR3 coding sequence is TGTGCCACCAGCAGAGAGGGCGGGGGGGCCCACGAGCAGTACTTC.

This clone was counted once. The rearrangement joins TRBV28 to TRBJ2-2, with 7 bases that match TRBD2. The length of the CDR3 is 14 residues. After removal of 3 bases from V and 4 bases from J, the junction contained 2 bases not matched to a gene. The V gene's germline CDR1 is MDHEN and CDR2 SYDVKM. CDR3 sequence: CASSFWGGTGELFF. The CDR3 DNA sequence: TGTGCCAGCAGTTTTTGGGGGGGCACCGGGGAGCTGTTTTTT.

V is TRBV5-1 and J is TRBJ2-3; D remains ambiguous. V shed 0 bases and J shed 10 bases, with 6 bases lying between them. The CDR3 has 11 amino acids. Germline CDR1 is SGHRS and CDR2 is YFSETQ. The chain's CDR3 is CASSLGKAQYF. The CDR3 DNA follows: TGCGCCAGCAGCTTGGGTAAGGCGCAGTATTTT.

J is TRBJ1-5 and V is TRBV19; 7 bases fit TRBD1. The CDR3 spans 15 residues. Germline loops: CDR1 LNHDA, CDR2 SQIVND (reference sequence). J was trimmed by 7 bases and V by 5 bases; bases with no gene match: 11. Written as DNA, the CDR3 is TGTGCCAGTAGTGCCTACTCCGGGACAGTCCAGCCCCAGCATTTT. Its translation: CASSAYSGTVQPQHF.

The V gene is TRBV7-6, the J gene TRBJ2-5; D gene uncertain. Germline CDR1 SGHVS, CDR2 FNYEAQ. Trimming left V 3 bases short and J 5 bases short, with 10 bases between. This CDR3 is 13 amino acids long. The CDR3 spells CASSFNLWETQYF. In nucleotides, the CDR3 is TGTGCCAGCAGCTTCAATCTCTGGGAGACCCAGTACTTC.

The chain joins TRBV28 to TRBJ1-2; possibly TRBD1 for D (6 bases). The V gene lost 2 bases and the J gene lost 5 bases, with 6 bases spanning the gap. This CDR3 has 12 amino acids. The germline CDR1 and CDR2 sequences are MDHEN and SYDVKM. The CDR3 sequence is CASSLQGYGYTF. DNA for the CDR3: TGTGCCAGCAGTTTACAGGGGTATGGCTACACCTTC.

V is TRBV2 and J is TRBJ2-7; TRBD1 aligns across 9 bases. V was pared by 3 bases and J by 5 bases, with 5 bases of the junction left unmatched. CDR1 is SNHLY, CDR2 FYNNEI, per germline. The CDR3 runs 14 residues. The CDR3 bases are TGTGCCAGCAGTGATTGGAACAGGGGGCACGAGCAGTACTTC. As protein: CASSDWNRGHEQYF.

This clone has a handful of counts. V is TRBV7-7 and J is TRBJ2-2; perhaps TRBD2 as D (5 bases). This CDR3 comprises 14 residues. V gave up 5 bases and J gave up 6 bases, with 13 bases separating them. CDR1 SSHAT and CDR2 FNYEAQ come from the germline V gene (reference sequence). The CDR3 bases are TGTGCCAGCAGCCACACCTCGGGGTCCGGGGAGCTGTTTTTT. Encoded protein: CASSHTSGSGELFF.

This clone has only a few counts. The chain recombines TRBV9 with TRBJ2-7; D is uncertain. This CDR3 has 13 residues. Looked up from germline, CDR1 is SGDLS and CDR2 is YYNGEE. V was shortened by 1 base and J by 5 bases, with 10 bases between the two germline ends. For the CDR3, the DNA is TGTGCCAGCAGCGTAACCTTTGGGGACGAGCAGTACTTC. This codes for CASSVTFGDEQYF.

This clone showed up just a few times. The chain links TRBV5-1 to TRBJ1-5; TRBD1 might be the D (5 bases). The V gene lost 4 bases and the J gene lost 3 bases, with 14 bases spanning the gap. Germline V CDR1 and CDR2: SGHRS, YFSETQ. The CDR3 covers 15 residues. The DNA of the CDR3 is TGCGCCAGCAGCCCGGAAGACAGTGCCAATCAGCCCCAGCATTTT. As protein: CASSPEDSANQPQHF.

The rearrangement uses TRBV9 and TRBJ2-1; TRBD1 matches at 8 bases. Looked up from germline, CDR1 is SGDLS and CDR2 is YYNGEE. The CDR3 runs to 16 residues. The V gene end was trimmed by 3 bases and the J gene end by 4 bases; junction bases not matched to a gene: 9. The CDR3 is CASSGGLGQAYNEQFF. Here the CDR3 DNA reads TGTGCCAGCAGCGGAGGGTTGGGACAGGCTTACAATGAGCAGTTCTTC.

In its sample, this clone was seen once. The V and J genes are TRBV18 and TRBJ1-4, with D hard to call. The CDR3 is made up of 14 amino acids. Germline values: CDR1 KGHSH, CDR2 LQKENI. Trimming stripped 4 bases from V and 4 bases from J, with 10 bases between. The CDR3 DNA sequence: TGTGCCAGCTCACAGACTGCATATAATGAAAAACTGTTTTTT. This sequence encodes CASSQTAYNEKLFF.

V gene TRBV6-1 combines with J gene TRBJ2-3; 7 bases match TRBD1. J was trimmed by 5 bases and V by 4 bases; bases with no gene match: 12. The germline V gene encodes CDR1 MNHNS and CDR2 SASEGT. CDR3 length: 16 amino acids. In nucleotides, the CDR3 is TGTGCCAGCAGTGGAGAATCAGGGGGAATGCAAGATACGCAGTATTTT. Translation: CASSGESGGMQDTQYF.

This clone is large. V is TRBV7-9 and J is TRBJ2-2, with D uncertain. V dropped 3 bases and J dropped 0 bases, with 8 bases sitting between them. This CDR3 contains 15 residues. The V gene's germline CDR1 is SEHNR and CDR2 FQNEAQ (reference sequence). The CDR3, as DNA: TGTGCCAGCAGCTTCTTCACAACGAACACCGGGGAGCTGTTTTTT. Translation gives CASSFFTTNTGELFF.

CDR3 nucleotides: TGTGCCAGTAGTAAACGAACAGGATCTTCCAATCAGCCCCAGCATTTT. It yields the protein CASSKRTGSSNQPQHF. The chain has TRBV19 and TRBJ1-5; possibly TRBD1 for D (5 bases). V was clipped by 4 bases and J by 3 bases, with 16 bases between them. CDR1 and CDR2 (germline): LNHDA, SQIVND (reference sequence). CDR3 length: 16 residues.

The CDR3 region is CASSLVGWTDTQYF. The CDR3 nucleotides read TGTGCCAGCAGCTTAGTGGGGTGGACAGATACGCAGTATTTT. The chain recombines TRBV11-3 with TRBJ2-3; D unresolved. The germline gives CDR1 SGHNT, CDR2 YENEEA. V dropped 1 base and J dropped 3 bases, with 8 bases sitting between them. The CDR3 is made up of 14 amino acids.

The chain joins TRBV7-2 to TRBJ2-3; 14 bases match TRBD2. The CDR3 contains 17 residues. The germline V gene has CDR1 SGHTA and CDR2 FQGNSA. Unmatched junction bases numbered 6, after V lost 3 bases and J lost 4 bases. The CDR3 sequence is CASSFGLAGGFADTQYF. In DNA form, the CDR3 reads TGTGCCAGCAGCTTCGGACTAGCGGGGGGATTTGCAGATACGCAGTATTTT.

This chain joins TRBV18 and TRBJ1-1; D gene ambiguous. CDR3 length equals 15 residues. Germline V gene sequence: CDR1 KGHSH, CDR2 LQKENI. Trimming took 1 base from V and 1 from J, leaving 10 bases between them. The CDR3 protein is CASSPQGWANTEAFF. The DNA of the CDR3 is TGTGCCAGCTCACCACAGGGTTGGGCGAACACTGAAGCTTTCTTT.

This clone showed up just a few times. The rearrangement links TRBV9 to TRBJ2-1, with 15 positions matching TRBD2. The germline V gene encodes CDR1 SGDLS and CDR2 YYNGEE. The junction had 9 bases not matched to a gene; V was cut back by 0 bases and J by 2 bases. There are 20 residues in the CDR3. The CDR3 DNA follows: TGTGCCAGCAGCGTAGCGGCGGGACTAGCGGGGGGCCGAGCCTACAATGAGCAGTTCTTC. Protein product: CASSVAAGLAGGRAYNEQFF.

V gene TRBV5-1 combines with J gene TRBJ2-2; 11 bases are a match to TRBD2. J gave up 4 bases and V 4 bases, and 6 bases lay outside the gene matches. The CDR3 is made up of 16 amino acids. Germline-derived CDR1 and CDR2 are SGHRS and YFSETQ. DNA for the CDR3: TGCGCCAGCAGCACCGGACTAGCGGGTGGCACCGGGGAGCTGTTTTTT. This codes for CASSTGLAGGTGELFF.

The chain recombines TRBV5-4 with TRBJ2-7; 7 bases agree with TRBD1. Looked up from germline, CDR1 is SGHNT and CDR2 is YYREEE (reference sequence). The CDR3 has 14 amino acids. The J segment lost 5 bases and the V segment lost 2 bases, leaving 7 bases of the junction unmatched. The CDR3 sequence: CASSFYRGQDEQYF. CDR3 bases: TGTGCCAGCAGCTTTTACAGGGGTCAGGACGAGCAGTACTTC.